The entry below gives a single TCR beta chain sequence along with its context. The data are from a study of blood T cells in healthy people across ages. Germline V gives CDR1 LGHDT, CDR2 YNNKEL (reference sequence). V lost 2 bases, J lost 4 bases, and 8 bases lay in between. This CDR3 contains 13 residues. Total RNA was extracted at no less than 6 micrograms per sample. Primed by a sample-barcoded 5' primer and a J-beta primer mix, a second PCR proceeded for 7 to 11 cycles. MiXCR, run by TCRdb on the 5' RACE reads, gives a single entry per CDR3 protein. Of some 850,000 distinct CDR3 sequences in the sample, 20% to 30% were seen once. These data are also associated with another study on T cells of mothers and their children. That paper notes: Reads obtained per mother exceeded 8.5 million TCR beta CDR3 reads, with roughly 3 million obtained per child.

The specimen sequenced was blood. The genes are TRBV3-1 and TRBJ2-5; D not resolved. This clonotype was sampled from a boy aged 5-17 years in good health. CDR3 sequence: CASSQRGGETQYF. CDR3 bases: TGTGCCAGCAGCCAACGAGGCGGAGAGACCCAGTACTTC.